This T cell receptor beta chain came from a study of cytomegalovirus exposure and HLA in healthy donors. Study as a whole: Among the 398 genotyped donors, 65% to 90% were placed in the Caucasian-associated ancestry cluster.

Use of 60 Vbeta and 13 Jbeta primers characterized the PCR. Assay: immunoSEQ multiplex PCR; the TCRdb copy retains only in-frame clones and omits some. The repertoire shows about 130,000 clones; the top ten hold more than 0.9%. V was pared by 5 bases and J by 7 bases, with 11 bases between. CDR1 and CDR2 (germline): SGHAT, FQDESV (reference sequence). This CDR3 region has 13 residues. Broader study findings: It was reported in a later analysis that an Asian-associated ancestry cluster showed fewer N-insertions than the approximately 700-donor mean. The study assumed roughly uniform donor sequencing depth for presence/absence analyses. Analyzed later, association rates of TCRs varied across HLA loci, with DRB1 most and HLA-C fewest.

Note on this clone: Antigen unknown.

The chain couples TRBV11-1 to TRBJ2-2, with D possibly TRBD2 on 5 matching bases. The sequencing input was PBMCs. This clonotype was sampled from a man aged 18 to 29 in good health and CMV-seronegative. CDR3 in amino acids: CASSIPGIGELFF. CDR3 sequence (DNA): TGTGCCAGCAGCATACCGGGGATCGGGGAGCTGTTTTTT.